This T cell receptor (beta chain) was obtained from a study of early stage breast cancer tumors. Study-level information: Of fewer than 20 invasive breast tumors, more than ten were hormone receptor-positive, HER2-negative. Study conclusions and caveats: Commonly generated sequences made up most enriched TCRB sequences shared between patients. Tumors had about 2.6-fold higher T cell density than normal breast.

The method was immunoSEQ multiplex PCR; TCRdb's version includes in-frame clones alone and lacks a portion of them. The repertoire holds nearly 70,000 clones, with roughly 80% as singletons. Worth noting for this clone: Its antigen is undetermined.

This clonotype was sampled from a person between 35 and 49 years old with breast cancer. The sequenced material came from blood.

CDR3 region: CASSPLSGANVLTF. The CDR3 DNA is TGTGCCAGCTCACCCCTCTCTGGGGCCAACGTCCTGACTTTC. The chain has TRBV18 and TRBJ2-6; no reliable D call. Germline loops: CDR1 KGHSH, CDR2 LQKENI. This CDR3 region has 14 residues. The germline V and J ends were trimmed by 3 bases and 0 bases, with 3 bases remaining between them.